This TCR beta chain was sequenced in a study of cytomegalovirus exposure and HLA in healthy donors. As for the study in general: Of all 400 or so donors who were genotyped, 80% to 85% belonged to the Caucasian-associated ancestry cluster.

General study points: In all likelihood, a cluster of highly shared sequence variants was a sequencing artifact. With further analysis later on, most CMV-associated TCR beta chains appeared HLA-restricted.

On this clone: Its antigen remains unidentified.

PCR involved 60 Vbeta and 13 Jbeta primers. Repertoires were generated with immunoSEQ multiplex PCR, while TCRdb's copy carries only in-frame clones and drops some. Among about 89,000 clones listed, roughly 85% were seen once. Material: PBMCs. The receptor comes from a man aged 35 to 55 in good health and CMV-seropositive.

The CDR3 is CASSLGTSGYNEQFF. The CDR3 DNA reads as TGTGCCAGCAGCTTAGGGACTAGCGGTTACAATGAGCAGTTCTTC. The V and J genes are TRBV11-3 and TRBJ2-1; TRBD2 aligns across 10 bases. This CDR3 has 15 amino acids. J was trimmed by 4 bases and V by 1 base; bases with no gene match: 1. Per germline, CDR1 SGHNT and CDR2 YENEEA.